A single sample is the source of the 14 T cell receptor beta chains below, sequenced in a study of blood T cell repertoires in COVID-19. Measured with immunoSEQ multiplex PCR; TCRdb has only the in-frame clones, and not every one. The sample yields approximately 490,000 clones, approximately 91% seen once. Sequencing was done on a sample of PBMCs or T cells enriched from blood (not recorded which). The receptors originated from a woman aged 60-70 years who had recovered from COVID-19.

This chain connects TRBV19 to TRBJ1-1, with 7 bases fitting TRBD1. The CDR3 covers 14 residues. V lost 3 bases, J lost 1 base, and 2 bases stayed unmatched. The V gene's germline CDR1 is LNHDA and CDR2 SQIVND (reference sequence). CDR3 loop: CASSMNRGNTEAFF. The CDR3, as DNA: TGTGCCAGTAGTATGAACAGGGGGAACACTGAAGCTTTCTTT.

CDR3: CASARGTLGTEAFF. The CDR3 region has the DNA TGTGCCAGTGCTCGGGGTACGCTGGGGACTGAAGCTTTCTTT. The gene calls are TRBV19 and TRBJ1-1; D is uncertain. Trimming left V 8 bases short and J 5 bases short, with 18 bases between. Per the germline V gene, CDR1 is LNHDA and CDR2 is SQIVND (reference sequence). CDR3 size: 14 residues.

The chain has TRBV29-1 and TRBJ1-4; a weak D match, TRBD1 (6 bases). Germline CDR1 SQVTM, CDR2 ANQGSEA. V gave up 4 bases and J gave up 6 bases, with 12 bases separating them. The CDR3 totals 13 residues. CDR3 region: CSVGGQFDEKLFF. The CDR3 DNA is TGCAGCGTTGGGGGACAATTCGATGAAAAACTGTTTTTT. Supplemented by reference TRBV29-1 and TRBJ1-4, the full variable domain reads SAVISQKPSRDICQRGTSLTIQCQVDSQVTMMFWYRQQPGQSLTLIATANQGSEATYESGFVIDKFPISRPNLTFSTLTVSNMSPEDSSIYLCSVGGQFDEKLFFGSGTQLSVL.

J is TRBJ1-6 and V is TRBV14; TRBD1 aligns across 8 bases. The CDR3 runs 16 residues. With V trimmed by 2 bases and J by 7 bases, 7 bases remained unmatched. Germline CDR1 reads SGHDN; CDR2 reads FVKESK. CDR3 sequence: CASSQFTGTGNSPLHF. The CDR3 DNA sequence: TGTGCCAGCAGCCAATTCACCGGGACAGGCAATTCACCCCTCCACTTT.

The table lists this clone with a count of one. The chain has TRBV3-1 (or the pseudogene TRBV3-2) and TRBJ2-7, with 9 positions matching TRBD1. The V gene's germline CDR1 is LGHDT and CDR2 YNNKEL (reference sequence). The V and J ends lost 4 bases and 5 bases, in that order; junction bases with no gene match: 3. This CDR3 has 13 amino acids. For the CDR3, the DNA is TGTGCCAGCAGCCTACAGGGGGCGAACGAGCAGTACTTC. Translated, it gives CASSLQGANEQYF.

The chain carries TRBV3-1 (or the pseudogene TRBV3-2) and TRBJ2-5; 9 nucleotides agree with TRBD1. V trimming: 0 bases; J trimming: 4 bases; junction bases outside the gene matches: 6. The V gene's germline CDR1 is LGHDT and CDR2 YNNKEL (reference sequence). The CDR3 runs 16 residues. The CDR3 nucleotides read TGTGCCAGCAGCCAAGATGGGTACAGGGGGCGAGAGACCCAGTACTTC. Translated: CASSQDGYRGRETQYF.

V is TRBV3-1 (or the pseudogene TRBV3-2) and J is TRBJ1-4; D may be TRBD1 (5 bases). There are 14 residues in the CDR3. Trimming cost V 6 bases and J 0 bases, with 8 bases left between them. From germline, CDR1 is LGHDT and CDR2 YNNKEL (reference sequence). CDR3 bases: TGTGCCAGCAGGGGGGGAGCAACTAATGAAAAACTGTTTTTT. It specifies CASRGGATNEKLFF.

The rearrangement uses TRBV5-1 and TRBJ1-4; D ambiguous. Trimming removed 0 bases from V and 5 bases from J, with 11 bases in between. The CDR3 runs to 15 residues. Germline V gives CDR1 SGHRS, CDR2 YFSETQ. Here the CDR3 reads CASSLGVTANEKLFF. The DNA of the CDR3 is TGCGCCAGCAGCTTGGGAGTTACTGCAAATGAAAAACTGTTTTTT.

The CDR3 is CASSRQGPGASTDTQYF. CDR3 nucleotides: TGTGCCAGCAGTCGACAGGGCCCGGGTGCTAGCACAGATACGCAGTATTTT. The V gene is TRBV6-4, the J gene TRBJ2-3, with 7 positions matching TRBD1. J lost 0 bases, V lost 5 bases, and 11 bases had no gene match. This CDR3 spans 17 amino acids. Germline V gene sequence: CDR1 MRHNA, CDR2 SNTAGT.

CDR3 nucleotides: TGTGCCAGCAGTGTCGGGGGGAGCCAGAACACTGAAGCTTTCTTT. Protein product: CASSVGGSQNTEAFF. The chain combines TRBV2 with TRBJ1-1, with a weak D call TRBD1 (5 bases). V lost 4 bases and J lost 1, with 13 bases in between. The length of the CDR3 is 15 residues. The V gene's germline CDR1 is SNHLY and CDR2 FYNNEI.

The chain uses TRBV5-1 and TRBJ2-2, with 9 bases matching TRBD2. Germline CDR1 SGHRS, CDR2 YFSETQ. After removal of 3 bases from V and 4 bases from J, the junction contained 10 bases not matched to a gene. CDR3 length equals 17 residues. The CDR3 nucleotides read TGCGCCAGCAGCTCCCCTAGCGGGGACTCGAGCACCGGGGAGCTGTTTTTT. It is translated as CASSSPSGDSSTGELFF.

The CDR3 DNA follows: TGTGCCACCAGAGGTGGGAGACCAAACACTGAAGCTTTCTTT. Translating gives CATRGGRPNTEAFF. The rearrangement links TRBV24-1 to TRBJ1-1; D unresolved. The CDR3 is 14 residues long. V lost 7 bases, J lost 2 bases, and 13 bases lay in between. CDR1 and CDR2 (germline): KGHDR, SFDVKD.

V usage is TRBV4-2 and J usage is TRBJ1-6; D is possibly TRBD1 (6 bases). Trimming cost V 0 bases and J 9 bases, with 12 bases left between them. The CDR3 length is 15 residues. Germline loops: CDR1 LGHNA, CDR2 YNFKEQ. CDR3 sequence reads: CASSQEGAVSSPLHF. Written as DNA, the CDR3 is TGTGCCAGCAGCCAAGAGGGGGCCGTGAGTTCACCCCTCCACTTT.

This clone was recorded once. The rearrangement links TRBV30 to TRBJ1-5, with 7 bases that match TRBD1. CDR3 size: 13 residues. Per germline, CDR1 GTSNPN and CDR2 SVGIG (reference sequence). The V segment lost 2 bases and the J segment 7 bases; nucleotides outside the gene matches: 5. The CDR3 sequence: CAWSRQGRQPQHF. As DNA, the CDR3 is TGTGCCTGGAGTCGACAGGGAAGACAGCCCCAGCATTTT.